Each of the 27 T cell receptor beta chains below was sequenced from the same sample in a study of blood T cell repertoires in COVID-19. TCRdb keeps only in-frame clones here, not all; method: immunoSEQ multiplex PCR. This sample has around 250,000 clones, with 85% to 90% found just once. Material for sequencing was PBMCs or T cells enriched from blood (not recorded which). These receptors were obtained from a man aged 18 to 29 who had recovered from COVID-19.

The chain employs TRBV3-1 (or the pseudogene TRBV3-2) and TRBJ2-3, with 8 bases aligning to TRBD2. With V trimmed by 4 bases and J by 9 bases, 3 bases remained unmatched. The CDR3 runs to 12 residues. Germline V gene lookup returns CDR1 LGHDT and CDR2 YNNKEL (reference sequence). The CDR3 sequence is CASSPQRETQYF. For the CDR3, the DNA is TGTGCCAGCAGCCCCCAGCGGGAGACGCAGTATTTT.

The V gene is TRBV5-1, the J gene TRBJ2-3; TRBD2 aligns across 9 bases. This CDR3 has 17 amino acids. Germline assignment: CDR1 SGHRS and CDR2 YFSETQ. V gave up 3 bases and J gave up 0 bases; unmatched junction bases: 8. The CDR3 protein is CASSSGLTSGSTDTQYF. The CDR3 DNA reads TGCGCCAGCAGCTCCGGATTGACTAGCGGAAGCACAGATACGCAGTATTTT.

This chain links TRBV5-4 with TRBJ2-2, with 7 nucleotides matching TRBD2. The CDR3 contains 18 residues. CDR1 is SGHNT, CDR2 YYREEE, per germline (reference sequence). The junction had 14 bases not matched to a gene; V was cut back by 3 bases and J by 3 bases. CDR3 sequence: CASSSYFGLAEYTGELFF. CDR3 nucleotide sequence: TGTGCCAGCAGCTCTTATTTTGGGCTAGCGGAGTACACCGGGGAGCTGTTTTTT. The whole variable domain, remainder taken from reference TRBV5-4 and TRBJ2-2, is ETGVTQSPTHLIKTRGQQVTLRCSSQSGHNTVSWYQQALGQGPQFIFQYYREEENGRGNFPPRFSGLQFPNYSSELNVNALELDDSALYLCASSSYFGLAEYTGELFFGEGSRLTVL.

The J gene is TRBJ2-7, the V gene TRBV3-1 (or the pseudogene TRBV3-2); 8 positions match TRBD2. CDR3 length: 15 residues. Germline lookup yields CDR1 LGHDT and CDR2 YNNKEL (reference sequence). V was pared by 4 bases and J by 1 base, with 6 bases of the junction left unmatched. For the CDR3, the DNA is TGTGCCAGCAGCCGCTCCGGGACTAGATCCTACGAGCAGTACTTC. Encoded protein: CASSRSGTRSYEQYF.

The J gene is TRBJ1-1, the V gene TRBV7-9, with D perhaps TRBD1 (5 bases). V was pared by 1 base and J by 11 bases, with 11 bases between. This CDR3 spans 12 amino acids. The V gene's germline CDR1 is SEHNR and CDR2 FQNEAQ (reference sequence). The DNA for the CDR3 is TGTGCCAGCAGCTTAGGTGGGGGGTGGGCTTTCTTT. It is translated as CASSLGGGWAFF.

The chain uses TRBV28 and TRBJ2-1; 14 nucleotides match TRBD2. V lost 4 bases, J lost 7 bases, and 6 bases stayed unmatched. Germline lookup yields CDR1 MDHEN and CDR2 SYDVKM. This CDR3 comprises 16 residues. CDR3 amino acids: CASSSRTSGRSNEQFF. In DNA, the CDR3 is TGTGCCAGCAGTTCCCGGACTAGCGGGAGGTCTAATGAGCAGTTCTTC.

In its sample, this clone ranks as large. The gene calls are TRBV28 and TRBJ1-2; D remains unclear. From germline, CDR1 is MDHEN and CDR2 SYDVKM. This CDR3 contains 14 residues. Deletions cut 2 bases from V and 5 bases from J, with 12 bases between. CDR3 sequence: CASSLDRGYYGYTF. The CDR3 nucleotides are TGTGCCAGCAGTTTAGACCGGGGTTATTATGGCTACACCTTC.

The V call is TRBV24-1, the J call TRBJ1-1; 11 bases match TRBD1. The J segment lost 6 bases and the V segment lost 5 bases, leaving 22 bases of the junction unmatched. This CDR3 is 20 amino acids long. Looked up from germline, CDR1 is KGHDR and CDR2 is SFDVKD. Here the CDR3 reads CATSGFLRDRGAGADPEAFF. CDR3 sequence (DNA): TGTGCCACCAGTGGTTTCCTCCGGGACAGGGGGGCTGGTGCCGACCCTGAAGCTTTCTTT.

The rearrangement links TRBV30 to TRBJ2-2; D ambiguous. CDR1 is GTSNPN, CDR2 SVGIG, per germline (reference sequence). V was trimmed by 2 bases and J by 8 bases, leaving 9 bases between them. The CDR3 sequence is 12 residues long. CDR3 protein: CAWSWAQGELFF. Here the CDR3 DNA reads TGTGCCTGGAGTTGGGCCCAGGGGGAGCTGTTTTTT.

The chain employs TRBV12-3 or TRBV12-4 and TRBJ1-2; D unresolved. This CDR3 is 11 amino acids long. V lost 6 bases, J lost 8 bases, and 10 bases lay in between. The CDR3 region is CASSRQSGYTF. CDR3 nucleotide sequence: TGTGCCAGCAGCCGCCAGTCGGGCTACACCTTC.

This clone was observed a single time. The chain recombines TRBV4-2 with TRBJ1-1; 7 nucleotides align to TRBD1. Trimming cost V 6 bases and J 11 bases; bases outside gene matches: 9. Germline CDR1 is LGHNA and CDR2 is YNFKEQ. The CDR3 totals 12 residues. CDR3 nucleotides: TGTGCCAGCAGGAACGGCAGGGGGTTGGCTTTCTTT. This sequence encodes CASRNGRGLAFF.

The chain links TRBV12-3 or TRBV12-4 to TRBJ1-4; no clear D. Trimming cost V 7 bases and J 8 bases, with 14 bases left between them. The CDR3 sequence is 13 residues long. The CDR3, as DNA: TGTGCCAGCAAACCCGGGCGGGGAGAAAAACTGTTTTTT. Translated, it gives CASKPGRGEKLFF.

The CDR3 region has the DNA TGTGCCAGCAGCCCTTCCACAGGGGGCTTTAGTTCACCCCTCCACTTT. This codes for CASSPSTGGFSSPLHF. The chain uses TRBV2 and TRBJ1-6, with 9 positions matching TRBD1. The CDR3 has 16 residues. Germline loops: CDR1 SNHLY, CDR2 FYNNEI. Trimming cost V 6 bases and J 9 bases; bases outside gene matches: 12.

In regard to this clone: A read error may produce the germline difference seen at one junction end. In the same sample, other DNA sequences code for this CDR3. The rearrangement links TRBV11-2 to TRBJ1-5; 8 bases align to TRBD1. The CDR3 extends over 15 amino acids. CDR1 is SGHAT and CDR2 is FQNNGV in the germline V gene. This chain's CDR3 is CASSLDGTGGQPQHF. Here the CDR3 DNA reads TGTGCCAGCAGCCTAGACGGAACAGGGGGGCAGCCCCAGCATTTT.

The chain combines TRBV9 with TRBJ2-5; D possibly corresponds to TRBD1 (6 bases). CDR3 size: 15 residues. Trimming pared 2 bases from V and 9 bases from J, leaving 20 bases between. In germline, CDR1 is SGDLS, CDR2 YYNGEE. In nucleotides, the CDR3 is TGTGCCAGCAGCGTCCTACCAGACAGGCCGCAGGCCCAGTACTTC. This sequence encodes CASSVLPDRPQAQYF.

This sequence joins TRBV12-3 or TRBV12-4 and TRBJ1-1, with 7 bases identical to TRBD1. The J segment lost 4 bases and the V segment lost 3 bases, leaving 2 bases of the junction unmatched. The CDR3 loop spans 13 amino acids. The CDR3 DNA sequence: TGTGCCAGCAGTTTGCACAGGGGCACTGAAGCTTTCTTT. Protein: CASSLHRGTEAFF.

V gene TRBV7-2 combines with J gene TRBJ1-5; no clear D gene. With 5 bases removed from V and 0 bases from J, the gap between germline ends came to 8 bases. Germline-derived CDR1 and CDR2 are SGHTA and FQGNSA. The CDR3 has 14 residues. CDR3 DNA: TGTGCCAGCAGCGCAGGATATAGCAATCAGCCCCAGCATTTT. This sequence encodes CASSAGYSNQPQHF.

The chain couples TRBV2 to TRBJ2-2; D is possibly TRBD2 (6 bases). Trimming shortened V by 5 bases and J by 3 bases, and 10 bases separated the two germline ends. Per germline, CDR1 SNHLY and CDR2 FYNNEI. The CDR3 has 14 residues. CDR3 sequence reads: CASSRDSDTGELFF. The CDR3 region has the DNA TGTGCCAGCAGTCGGGACTCGGACACCGGGGAGCTGTTTTTT.

The CDR3 coding sequence is TGTGCCAGCAGCATTTACAGGGTTAACTATGGCTACACCTTC. Translating it yields CASSIYRVNYGYTF. The chain has TRBV21-1 and TRBJ1-2; no DNA check was done on the table's D call, TRBD1. TRBV21-1 is flagged as a pseudogene. The CDR3 contains 14 residues.

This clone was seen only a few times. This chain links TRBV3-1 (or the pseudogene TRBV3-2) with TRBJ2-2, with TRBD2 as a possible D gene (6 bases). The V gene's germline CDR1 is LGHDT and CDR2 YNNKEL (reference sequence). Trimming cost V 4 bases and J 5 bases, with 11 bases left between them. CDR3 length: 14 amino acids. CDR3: CASSLAGGTGELFF. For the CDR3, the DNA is TGTGCCAGCAGCCTCGCCGGGGGAACCGGGGAGCTGTTTTTT.

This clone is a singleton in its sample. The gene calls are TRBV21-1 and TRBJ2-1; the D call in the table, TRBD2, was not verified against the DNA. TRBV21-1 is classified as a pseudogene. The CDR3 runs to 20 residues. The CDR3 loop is CASSKKIAGGPRENYNEQFF. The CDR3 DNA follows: TGTGCCAGCAGCAAAAAGATAGCGGGAGGACCCCGAGAAAACTACAATGAGCAGTTCTTC.

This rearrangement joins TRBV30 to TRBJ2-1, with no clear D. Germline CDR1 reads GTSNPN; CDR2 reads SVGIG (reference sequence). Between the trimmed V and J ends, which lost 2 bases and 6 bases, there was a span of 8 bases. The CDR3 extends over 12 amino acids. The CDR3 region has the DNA TGTGCCTGGAGTTCGTCAGGCAATGAGCAGTTCTTC. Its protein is CAWSSSGNEQFF.

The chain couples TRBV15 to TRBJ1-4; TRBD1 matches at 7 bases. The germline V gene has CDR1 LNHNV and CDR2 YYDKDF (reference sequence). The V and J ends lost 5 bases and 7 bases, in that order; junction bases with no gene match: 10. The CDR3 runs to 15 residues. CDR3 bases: TGTGCCACCAGCCTCCTGGTTAGGACAGGTGAAAAACTGTTTTTT. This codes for CATSLLVRTGEKLFF.

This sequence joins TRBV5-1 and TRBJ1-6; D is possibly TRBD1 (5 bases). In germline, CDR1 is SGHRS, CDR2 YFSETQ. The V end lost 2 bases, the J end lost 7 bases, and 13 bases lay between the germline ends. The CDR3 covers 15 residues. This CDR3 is CASSLDRGWNSPLHF. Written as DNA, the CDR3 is TGCGCCAGCAGCTTAGACCGGGGGTGGAATTCACCCCTCCACTTT.

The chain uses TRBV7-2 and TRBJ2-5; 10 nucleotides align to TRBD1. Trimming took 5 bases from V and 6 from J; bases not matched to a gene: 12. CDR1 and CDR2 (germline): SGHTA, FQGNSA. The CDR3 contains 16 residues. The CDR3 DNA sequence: TGTGCCAGCAGCCAAATGGGGAGGACAGGGGGACAGACCCAGTACTTC. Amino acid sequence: CASSQMGRTGGQTQYF. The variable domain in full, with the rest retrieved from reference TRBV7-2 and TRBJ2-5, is GAGVSQSPSNKVTEKGKDVELRCDPISGHTALYWYRQSLGQGLEFLIYFQGNSAPDKSGLPSDRFSAERTGGSVSTLTIQRTQQEDSAVYLCASSQMGRTGGQTQYFGPGTRLLVL.

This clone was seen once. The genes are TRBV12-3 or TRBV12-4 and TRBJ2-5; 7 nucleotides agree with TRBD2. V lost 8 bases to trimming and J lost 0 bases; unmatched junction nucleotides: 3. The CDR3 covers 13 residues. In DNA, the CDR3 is TGTGCCAGCCAGGGAGGGGACCAAGAGACCCAGTACTTC. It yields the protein CASQGGDQETQYF.

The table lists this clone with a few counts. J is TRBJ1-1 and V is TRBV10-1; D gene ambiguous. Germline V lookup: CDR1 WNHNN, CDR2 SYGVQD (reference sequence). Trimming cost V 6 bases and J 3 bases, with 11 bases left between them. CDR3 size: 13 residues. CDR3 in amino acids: CASRKSRDTEAFF. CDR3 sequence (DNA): TGCGCCAGCAGGAAGTCCCGGGACACTGAAGCTTTCTTT.